These T cell receptor beta chains were read from a single sample in a study of T-cell reconstitution after alpha-beta-depleted transplantation in children. TCRdb passed the PCR reads through MiXCR, listing each CDR3 protein once. Among roughly 160,000 distinct CDR3 sequences listed, roughly 10% were seen once. The specimen comprised PBMCs, sampled before TCRalphabeta/CD19-depleted stem cell transplant. The receptors shown here come from a boy aged 2 to 10 with acute myeloid leukemia, due to receive a stem cell transplant. The CDR3 runs from the conserved cysteine through the conserved F or W.

V gene: TRBV7-3; CDR3 length: 13; CDR3 protein: CASSQQENTEAFF
V gene: TRBV5-1; CDR3 length: 15; CDR3 protein: CASSLDGTAGNTIYF
V gene: TRBV29-1; CDR3 length: 12; CDR3 protein: CAGTSGTDTQYF
V gene: TRBV6-1; CDR3 length: 14; CDR3 protein: CASSPRLELDEQFF
V gene: TRBV12-3/TRBV12-4; CDR3 length: 13; CDR3 protein: CASSLGENYGYTF
V gene: TRBV5-6; CDR3 length: 14; CDR3 protein: CASSLTGANTEAFF
V gene: TRBV5-1; CDR3 length: 17; CDR3 protein: CASSSGLAGGPAYEQFF
V gene: TRBV7-2; CDR3 length: 13; CDR3 protein: CASRTEGKNIQYF
V gene: TRBV20-1; CDR3 length: 15; CDR3 protein: CSARDPAAPPGEQFF
V gene: TRBV14; CDR3 length: 13; CDR3 protein: CASSGTARYEQFF
V gene: TRBV20-1; CDR3 length: 13; CDR3 protein: CSARDQETGELFF
V gene: TRBV20-1; CDR3 length: 12; CDR3 protein: CRGAGQGNEQFF
V gene: TRBV28; CDR3 length: 17; CDR3 protein: CASSRPGTGVGREKLFF
V gene: TRBV20-1; CDR3 length: 12; CDR3 protein: CSLSGGRETQYF
V gene: TRBV20-1; CDR3 length: 13; CDR3 protein: CSARGLAADTQYF
V gene: TRBV6-4; CDR3 length: 15; CDR3 protein: CASRECRGGNQPQHF
V gene: TRBV3-1; CDR3 length: 17; CDR3 protein: CASSQGTGKTWDTEAFF
V gene: TRBV12-3/TRBV12-4; CDR3 length: 15; CDR3 protein: CASRGGGTSGNEQYF
V gene: TRBV7-9; CDR3 length: 12; CDR3 protein: CASSEGGNEQFF
V gene: TRBV28; CDR3 length: 15; CDR3 protein: CASSPTGPLYNEQFF
V gene: TRBV20-1; CDR3 length: 14; CDR3 protein: CSARDQGQHYEQYF
V gene: TRBV29-1; CDR3 length: 15; CDR3 protein: CSVRVKAGNTGELFF
V gene: TRBV12-3/TRBV12-4; CDR3 length: 16; CDR3 protein: CASSRGLRQGGEKLFF
V gene: TRBV5-5; CDR3 length: 17; CDR3 protein: CASSSYRAYATNEKLFF
V gene: TRBV5-1; CDR3 length: 14; CDR3 protein: CASSPGQVAQPQHF
V gene: TRBV12-3/TRBV12-4; CDR3 length: 16; CDR3 protein: CASSFGSPARNEKLFF
V gene: TRBV28; CDR3 length: 13; CDR3 protein: CAIRTSGSYEQYF
V gene: TRBV7-3; CDR3 length: 13; CDR3 protein: CASSLLPDNEQFF
V gene: TRBV5-1; CDR3 length: 13; CDR3 protein: CASRRTGRNTIYF
V gene: TRBV24-1; CDR3 length: 13; CDR3 protein: CATGPPGTDTQYF
V gene: TRBV20-1; CDR3 length: 16; CDR3 protein: CSTRLAGGPRLNTQYF
V gene: TRBV7-2; CDR3 length: 13; CDR3 protein: CASSLGPKNEQFF
V gene: TRBV6-1; CDR3 length: 16; CDR3 protein: CASSLGQGATNEKLFF
V gene: TRBV12-3/TRBV12-4; CDR3 length: 15; CDR3 protein: CASSLDWGNVRELFF
V gene: TRBV7-9; CDR3 length: 16; CDR3 protein: CASSLMVRGGTDTQYF
V gene: TRBV13; CDR3 length: 12; CDR3 protein: CASSYRGNTQYF
V gene: TRBV5-1; CDR3 length: 13; CDR3 protein: CASSTPGATEAFF
V gene: TRBV20-1; CDR3 length: 12; CDR3 protein: CSFSSGLSEQYF
V gene: TRBV29-1; CDR3 length: 14; CDR3 protein: CSVGTGGGGEKLFF
V gene: TRBV2; CDR3 length: 19; CDR3 protein: CASRLGLAGGPAAKNIQYF
V gene: TRBV7-9; CDR3 length: 12; CDR3 protein: CASSPGQTEAFF
V gene: TRBV2; CDR3 length: 11; CDR3 protein: CASGVFTEAFF